The 5 T cell receptor beta chains in this list originate from one sample, sequenced in a study of shared clonotypes between healthy human individuals. Repertoires were generated with immunoSEQ multiplex PCR, while TCRdb's copy carries only in-frame clones and drops some. The sample lists about 1.4 million clones; 95% to 97% were seen once. The sequenced material came from naive CD4+ T cells sorted from blood. Subset noted: CD45RA+ positively selected. These receptors were collected from a man younger than 40 in good health.

This rearrangement joins TRBV28 to TRBJ1-5; D unclear. This CDR3 has 13 residues. Germline V gene sequence: CDR1 MDHEN, CDR2 SYDVKM. The V end lost 6 bases, the J end lost 2 bases, and 8 bases lay between the germline ends. CDR3 region: CASRDLRNQPQHF. The CDR3 DNA is TGTGCCAGCAGGGACTTACGCAATCAGCCCCAGCATTTT.

The rearrangement joins TRBV7-2 to TRBJ2-3; D unclear. Per germline, CDR1 SGHTA and CDR2 FQGNSA. Trimming cost V 5 bases and J 11 bases, with 11 bases left between them. CDR3 length: 11 residues. In DNA, the CDR3 is TGTGCCAGCAGCGATCCTGCGAGGCAGTATTTT. This sequence encodes CASSDPARQYF.

The chain recombines TRBV7-9 with TRBJ1-4; D uncertain. The CDR3 extends over 14 amino acids. V was pared by 5 bases and J by 6 bases, with 13 bases between. Germline CDR1 reads SEHNR; CDR2 reads FQNEAQ (reference sequence). DNA of the CDR3: TGTGCCAGCAGCCGCTTATCATATGATGAAAAACTGTTTTTT. Protein: CASSRLSYDEKLFF.

The V gene is TRBV10-2, the J gene TRBJ1-1, with TRBD1 identical over 9 bases. V shed 0 bases, J shed 3 bases, and the junction held 2 bases outside the gene matches. Germline V lookup: CDR1 WSHSY, CDR2 SAAADI. The CDR3 covers 15 residues. CDR3 bases: TGCGCCAGCAGTGAGTCGGGACAGGGTCACACTGAAGCTTTCTTT. Its protein product is CASSESGQGHTEAFF.

This chain links TRBV7-2 with TRBJ2-7, with D perhaps matching TRBD2 (5 bases). This CDR3 comprises 12 residues. Trimming pared 4 bases from V and 3 bases from J, leaving 7 bases between. Per the germline V gene, CDR1 is SGHTA and CDR2 is FQGNSA. The CDR3 DNA reads as TGTGCCAGCAGCTCGGGATACTACGAGCAGTACTTC. Its protein is CASSSGYYEQYF.